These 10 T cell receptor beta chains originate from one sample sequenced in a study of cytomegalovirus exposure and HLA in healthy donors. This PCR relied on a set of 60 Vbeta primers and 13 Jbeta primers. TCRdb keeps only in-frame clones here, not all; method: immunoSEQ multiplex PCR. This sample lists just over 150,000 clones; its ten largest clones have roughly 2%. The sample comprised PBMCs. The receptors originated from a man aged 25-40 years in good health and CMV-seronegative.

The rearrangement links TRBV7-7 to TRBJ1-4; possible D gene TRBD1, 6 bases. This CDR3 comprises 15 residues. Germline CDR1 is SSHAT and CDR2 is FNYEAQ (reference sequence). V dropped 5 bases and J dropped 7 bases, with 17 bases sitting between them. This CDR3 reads CASSVQGEIGEKLFF. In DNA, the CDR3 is TGTGCCAGCAGCGTACAGGGAGAGATCGGTGAAAAACTGTTTTTT. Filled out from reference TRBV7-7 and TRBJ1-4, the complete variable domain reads GAGVSQSPRYKVTKRGQDVTLRCDPISSHATLYWYQQALGQGPEFLTYFNYEAQPDKSGLPSDRFSAERPEGSISTLTIQRTEQRDSAMYRCASSVQGEIGEKLFFGSGTQLSVL.

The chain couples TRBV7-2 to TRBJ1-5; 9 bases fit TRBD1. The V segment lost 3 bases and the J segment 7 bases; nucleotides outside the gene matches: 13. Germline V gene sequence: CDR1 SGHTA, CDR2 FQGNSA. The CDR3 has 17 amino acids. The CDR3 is CASSLGLGQGNGQPQHF. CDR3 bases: TGTGCCAGCAGCTTGGGCCTGGGACAGGGTAATGGGCAGCCCCAGCATTTT.

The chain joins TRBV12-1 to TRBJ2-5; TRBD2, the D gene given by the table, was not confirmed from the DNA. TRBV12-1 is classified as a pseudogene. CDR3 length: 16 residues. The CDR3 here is CASSEVAGGPVETQYF. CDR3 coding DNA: TGTGCCAGCAGCGAGGTAGCGGGAGGCCCGGTAGAGACCCAGTACTTC.

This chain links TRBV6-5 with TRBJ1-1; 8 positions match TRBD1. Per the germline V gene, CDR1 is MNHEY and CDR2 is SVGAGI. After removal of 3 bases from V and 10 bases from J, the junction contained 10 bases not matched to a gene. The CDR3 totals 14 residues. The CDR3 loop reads CASSYRNRGSGAFF. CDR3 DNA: TGTGCCAGCAGTTATCGAAACAGGGGGTCGGGAGCTTTCTTT.

The CDR3 sequence: CASREGRTDTQYF. The CDR3 DNA reads TGTGCCAGCCGGGAGGGGCGGACAGATACGCAGTATTTT. This chain links TRBV9 with TRBJ2-3, with 8 bases lining up with TRBD2. The V segment lost 7 bases and the J segment 3 bases; nucleotides outside the gene matches: 4. The CDR3 has 13 amino acids. Germline assignment: CDR1 SGDLS and CDR2 YYNGEE.

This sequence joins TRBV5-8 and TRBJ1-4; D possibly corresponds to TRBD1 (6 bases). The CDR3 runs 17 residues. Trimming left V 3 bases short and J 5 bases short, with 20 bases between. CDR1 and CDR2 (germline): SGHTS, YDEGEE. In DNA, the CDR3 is TGTGCCAGCAGCTCTTACTCATTGGCAGGGGCCAATGAAAAACTGTTTTTT. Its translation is CASSSYSLAGANEKLFF. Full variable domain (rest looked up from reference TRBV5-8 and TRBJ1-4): EAGVTQSPTHLIKTRGQQATLRCSPISGHTSVYWYQQALGLGLQFLLWYDEGEERNRGNFPPRFSGRQFPNYSSELNVNALELEDSALYLCASSSYSLAGANEKLFFGSGTQLSVL.

CDR3 in amino acids: CASSLSHGGLAGEVGETQYF. The CDR3 coding sequence is TGTGCCAGCAGCTTATCGCATGGTGGACTAGCGGGAGAAGTTGGAGAGACCCAGTACTTC. The chain links TRBV11-3 to TRBJ2-5; TRBD2 aligns across 13 bases. Germline lookup yields CDR1 SGHNT and CDR2 YENEEA. There are 20 residues in the CDR3. The ends lost 2 bases at V and 4 bases at J; junction bases unmatched: 16.

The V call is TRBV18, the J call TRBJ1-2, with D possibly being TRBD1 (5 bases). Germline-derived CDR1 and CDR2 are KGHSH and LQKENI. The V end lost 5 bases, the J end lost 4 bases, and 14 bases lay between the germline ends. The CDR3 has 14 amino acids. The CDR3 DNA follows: TGTGCCAGCTCAGAGTCTCAGGGAACCTATGGCTACACCTTC. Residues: CASSESQGTYGYTF.

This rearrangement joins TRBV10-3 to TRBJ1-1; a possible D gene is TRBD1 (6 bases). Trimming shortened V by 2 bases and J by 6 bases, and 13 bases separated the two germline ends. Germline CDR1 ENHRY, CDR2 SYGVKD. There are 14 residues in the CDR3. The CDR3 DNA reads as TGTGCCATCAGTGAGAAGGGGGTTGGGGCTGAAGCTTTCTTT. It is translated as CAISEKGVGAEAFF.

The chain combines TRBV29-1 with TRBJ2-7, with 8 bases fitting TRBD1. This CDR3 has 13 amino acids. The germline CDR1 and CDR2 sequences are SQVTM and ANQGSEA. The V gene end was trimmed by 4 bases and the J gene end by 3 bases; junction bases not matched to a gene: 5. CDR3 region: CSVGQGIVYEQYF. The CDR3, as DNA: TGCAGCGTTGGACAGGGGATAGTCTACGAGCAGTACTTC.